The text below deals with one TCR beta chain. No antigen is known for it. CDR1 is MGHRA and CDR2 is YSYEKL in the germline V gene. After removal of 4 bases from V and 4 bases from J, the junction contained 15 bases not matched to a gene. The CDR3 extends over 18 amino acids. The repertoire was sequenced with immunoSEQ multiplex PCR; TCRdb's copy has only in-frame clones and lacks some. Found here are some 75,000 clones, 85% to 90% of them singletons; the top ten hold around 3%. The data derive from a study of identifying expanded T cells in peripheral blood. General study findings and limits: Differentially abundant clones: around 1.2 between replicates, about 16 at roughly 13 days, around 19 at four. Variance in clone template counts between approximately two-week samples significantly increased with total template count across all healthy donors.

Collection occurred without any documented infections or immune events in donors. The sequence derives from a person aged 18 to 75 in good health. The source material was blood. The chain couples TRBV4-1 to TRBJ2-7; TRBD1 matches at 11 bases. The CDR3 protein is CASSREAGTGGKFYEQYF. CDR3 DNA: TGCGCCAGCAGCCGGGAAGCCGGGACAGGGGGAAAATTTTACGAGCAGTACTTC.